The rows below give T cell receptor beta chains drawn from one sample of a study of blood T cell repertoires in COVID-19. Sequencing was performed with immunoSEQ multiplex PCR; in TCRdb, only in-frame clones are kept and a portion is missing. The profile covers about 280,000 clones, with roughly 88% appearing a single time and around 3% taken by the ten largest. Sample: peripheral blood. All receptors derive from a woman aged 25-40 years with active or convalescent COVID-19. The CDR3 runs from the conserved cysteine through the conserved F or W. The listing skips clone size in some rows; elsewhere it reads once, few, many or a size class.

V gene	J gene	clone size	CDR3 protein
TRBV18	TRBJ2-1	NA	CASSQNRASSYNEQFF
TRBV7-3	TRBJ2-7	NA	CASSLTAASGGSEQYF
TRBV19	TRBJ2-5	NA	CASRADRSQETQYF
TRBV5-4	TRBJ2-5	NA	CASSLQGMEETQYF
TRBV3-1/TRBV3-2	TRBJ1-2	NA	CASSQGEGLNYGYTF
TRBV2	TRBJ2-7	NA	CASSNDGTYEQYF
TRBV19	TRBJ2-7	NA	CASSRTGASYEQYF
TRBV19	TRBJ1-4	NA	CASRPGLTNEKLFF
TRBV9	TRBJ2-1	once	CASSVVAGGPIKDEQFF
TRBV27	TRBJ1-1	once	CATGTFGGGANTEAFF
TRBV5-1	TRBJ2-2	NA	CASSLAGSGNTGELFF
TRBV9	TRBJ1-2	NA	CASSGRGTGQAYGYTF
TRBV9	TRBJ2-2	once	CASSGQVNTGELFF
TRBV10-1	TRBJ2-1	NA	CASATRYNEQFF
TRBV7-2	TRBJ2-3	NA	CASSLGHGTGLTDTQYF
TRBV7-2	TRBJ1-2	NA	CASSFRQGVNYGYTF
TRBV5-1	TRBJ2-2	NA	CASSLGAGELFF
TRBV29-1	TRBJ2-1	NA	CSVEGLKNEQFF
TRBV11-3	TRBJ2-5	NA	CASSPSGLISETQYF
TRBV7-6	TRBJ1-3	NA	CASRSQGISGNTIYF
TRBV30	TRBJ2-5	NA	CAWSLTGGFGTQYF
TRBV19	TRBJ1-3	once	CASRGGAPAGTIYF
TRBV6-2/TRBV6-3	TRBJ2-7	NA	CASSTGGAVLEQYF
TRBV7-2	TRBJ2-7	NA	CASSRDRSSSYEQYF
TRBV2	TRBJ1-6	NA	CAIQVGGDNSPLHF
TRBV5-8	TRBJ2-2	NA	CASSTRQGVNTGELFF
TRBV28	TRBJ1-6	NA	CATQRVSDNSPLHF
TRBV3-1/TRBV3-2	TRBJ2-7	NA	CASSHPAGGSSEQYF
TRBV19	TRBJ1-1	NA	CASSLYRDTEAFF
TRBV6-5	TRBJ2-6	NA	CASSWGRGSGANVLTF
TRBV7-9	TRBJ2-5	NA	CASSWPRLAGEQETQYF
TRBV7-8	TRBJ1-4	NA	CASSSRVLEKLFF
TRBV3-1/TRBV3-2	TRBJ2-3	NA	CASSQGLAEGDTQYF
TRBV10-3	TRBJ1-4	NA	CAIRSPFNEKLFF
TRBV19	TRBJ1-5	once	CASSRGLGQGAIASNQPQHF
TRBV7-8	TRBJ2-7	NA	CASSLAFGQGLYEQYF
TRBV7-2	TRBJ2-7	NA	CASNDRVGSYEQYF
TRBV3-1/TRBV3-2	TRBJ2-7	NA	CASSPTLAGESSYEQYF
TRBV27	TRBJ1-2	NA	CASSLRRDRAPQGYTF
TRBV6-5	TRBJ2-3	NA	CASSYSSFTDTQYF
TRBV19	TRBJ2-2	NA	CASRRRQGQDTGELFF
TRBV6-4	TRBJ2-5	NA	CAREVQGFLETQYF
TRBV3-1/TRBV3-2	TRBJ2-1	NA	CASSQDAVQGGEFF